This T cell receptor beta chain comes out of a study of blood T cell repertoires in COVID-19. Study information: T cells, B-cell-depleted T cells, or PBMCs provided the cDNA or gDNA that served as material.

Trimming removed 3 bases at V and 1 base at J, with 14 bases between. The CDR3 is 16 amino acids. Germline loops: CDR1 MDHEN, CDR2 SYDVKM. The data were produced by immunoSEQ multiplex PCR, yet TCRdb's version contains in-frame clones alone and is incomplete. The data show 35,000 to 55,000 clones, over 70% seen once. The sequence was collected from a human donor in a cohort sampled during active COVID-19. The sample taken for sequencing was peripheral blood. The genes are TRBV28 and TRBJ2-3, with D maybe TRBD2 (6 bases). CDR3 nucleotides: TGTGCCAGCAGTTTTCTCGGGGGAAGGCGCACAGATACGCAGTATTTT. Translating it yields CASSFLGGRRTDTQYF.